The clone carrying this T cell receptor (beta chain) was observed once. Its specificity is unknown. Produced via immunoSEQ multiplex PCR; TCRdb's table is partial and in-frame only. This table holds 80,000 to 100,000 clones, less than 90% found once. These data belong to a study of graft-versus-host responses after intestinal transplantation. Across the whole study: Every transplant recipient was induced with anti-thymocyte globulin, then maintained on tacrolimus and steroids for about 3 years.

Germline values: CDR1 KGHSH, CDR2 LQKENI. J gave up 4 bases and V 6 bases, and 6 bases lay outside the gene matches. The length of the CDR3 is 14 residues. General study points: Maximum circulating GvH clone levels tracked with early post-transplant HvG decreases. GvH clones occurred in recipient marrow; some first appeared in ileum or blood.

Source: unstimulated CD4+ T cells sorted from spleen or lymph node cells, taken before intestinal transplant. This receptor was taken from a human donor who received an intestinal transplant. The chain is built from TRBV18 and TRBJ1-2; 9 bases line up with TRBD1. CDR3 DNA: TGTGCCAGCTCCCCGGGACAGGGAACCTATGGCTACACCTTC. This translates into CASSPGQGTYGYTF.